This T cell receptor (beta chain) stems from a study of blood T cell repertoires in COVID-19. At the level of the study: Donors in the United States, Italy and Spain gave samples during acute or convalescent COVID-19. T cells, B-cell-depleted T cells, or PBMCs provided the cDNA or gDNA that served as material.

In the study's own analysis: From reference gene primer amplification, estimates of nucleated cell counts were derived. Clones were sequenced by immunoSEQ multiplex PCR, and TCRdb holds only the in-frame ones, with some missing. Clone size and V and J calls were adopted from that table, with D and trimming inferred from the DNA. The sample contains tens of thousands of clones, 88% of which appear only once. V lost 4 bases, J lost 0 bases, and 5 bases lay in between. The CDR3 runs 13 residues. CDR1 SGHRS and CDR2 YFSETQ come from the germline V gene. J is TRBJ1-5 and V is TRBV5-1, with D uncertain. The origin of this receptor is a man in his 70s in a cohort sampled during active COVID-19. The sequenced sample was peripheral blood. The CDR3 DNA reads as TGCGCCAGCAGCAGAGATAGCAATCAGCCCCAGCATTTT. Amino acids: CASSRDSNQPQHF. The full variable domain, its missing parts supplied by reference TRBV5-1 and TRBJ1-5, is KAGVTQTPRYLIKTRGQQVTLSCSPISGHRSVSWYQQTPGQGLQFLFEYFSETQRNKGNFPGRFSGRQFSNSRSEMNVSTLELGDSALYLCASSRDSNQPQHFGDGTRLSIL.